These 20 T cell receptor beta chains share one sample of origin, sequenced in a study of cytomegalovirus exposure and HLA in healthy donors. The assay was immunoSEQ multiplex PCR, and TCRdb's table has in-frame clones only and misses some. The sample includes approximately 280,000 clones, about 86% of them seen just once. The sample was PBMCs. Every receptor here comes from a woman between 18 and 29 years old in good health and CMV-seronegative.

This chain uses TRBV6-5 with TRBJ2-2; D is perhaps TRBD2 (5 bases). CDR3 size: 15 residues. CDR1 is MNHEY, CDR2 SVGAGI, per germline. V shed 2 bases and J shed 0 bases, with 7 bases lying between them. CDR3: CASSYEGSNTGELFF. DNA for the CDR3: TGTGCCAGCAGTTACGAGGGCTCGAACACCGGGGAGCTGTTTTTT.

The chain employs TRBV7-2 and TRBJ1-6, with D tentatively TRBD1 (5 bases). V was trimmed by 5 bases and J by 8 bases, leaving 10 bases between them. This CDR3 contains 13 residues. The germline CDR1 and CDR2 sequences are SGHTA and FQGNSA. The CDR3 spells CASSTPRDSPLHF. As DNA, the CDR3 is TGTGCCAGCAGCACACCCAGGGATTCACCCCTCCACTTT. The full variable domain, completed using reference TRBV7-2 and TRBJ1-6, is GAGVSQSPSNKVTEKGKDVELRCDPISGHTALYWYRQSLGQGLEFLIYFQGNSAPDKSGLPSDRFSAERTGGSVSTLTIQRTQQEDSAVYLCASSTPRDSPLHFGNGTRLTVT.

The chain links TRBV21-1 to TRBJ1-5; TRBD1, the table's D call, lacks a check against the DNA. TRBV21-1 is a listed pseudogene. The CDR3 loop spans 17 amino acids. CDR3 nucleotide sequence: TGTGCCAGCAGCAAAGGAGACCCCAGGGATAGCAATCAGCCCCAGCATTTT. Amino acid sequence: CASSKGDPRDSNQPQHF.

J is TRBJ2-1 and V is TRBV7-2, with D hard to call. Trimming stripped 1 base from V and 15 bases from J, with 19 bases between. Germline loops: CDR1 SGHTA, CDR2 FQGNSA. The CDR3 is made up of 14 amino acids. In DNA form, the CDR3 reads TGTGCCAGCAGCTTAGTTGGGTGGAGCAACTCGCGGTTCTTC. Its protein product is CASSLVGWSNSRFF. Filled out from reference TRBV7-2 and TRBJ2-1, the complete variable domain reads GAGVSQSPSNKVTEKGKDVELRCDPISGHTALYWYRQSLGQGLEFLIYFQGNSAPDKSGLPSDRFSAERTGGSVSTLTIQRTQQEDSAVYLCASSLVGWSNSRFFGPGTRLTVL.

This rearrangement joins TRBV4-1 to TRBJ1-2; 11 nucleotides line up with TRBD1. This CDR3 comprises 16 residues. From germline, CDR1 is MGHRA and CDR2 YSYEKL. J gave up 6 bases and V 7 bases, and 13 bases lay outside the gene matches. CDR3 nucleotides: TGCGCCAGCACCACCACCGGGACAGGGGGAGAGCATGGCTACACCTTC. This encodes CASTTTGTGGEHGYTF.

This chain connects TRBV30 to TRBJ1-1; D is undetermined. Germline CDR1 is GTSNPN and CDR2 is SVGIG (reference sequence). CDR3 length equals 14 residues. Trimming stripped 0 bases from V and 1 base from J, with 9 bases between. The CDR3: CAWSVLLQNTEAFF. In DNA, the CDR3 is TGTGCCTGGAGTGTACTTCTCCAGAACACTGAAGCTTTCTTT. The entire variable domain, with the rest obtained from reference TRBV30 and TRBJ1-1, is as follows: SQTIHQWPATLVQPVGSPLSLECTVEGTSNPNLYWYRQAAGRGLQLLFYSVGIGQISSEVPQNLSASRPQDRQFILSSKKLLLSDSGFYLCAWSVLLQNTEAFFGQGTRLTVV.

The chain carries TRBV27 and TRBJ1-4; 10 positions agree with TRBD1. Germline V gives CDR1 MNHEY, CDR2 SMNVEV (reference sequence). The CDR3 loop spans 17 amino acids. V was clipped by 5 bases and J by 6 bases; unmatched bases: 12. The CDR3 sequence: CASSQDWPGTGDEKLFF. The CDR3 nucleotides are TGTGCCAGCAGTCAAGATTGGCCCGGGACAGGGGATGAAAAACTGTTTTTT.

The chain has TRBV27 and TRBJ1-3; D gene uncertain. V shed 1 base and J shed 4 bases, with 8 bases lying between them. Germline V gives CDR1 MNHEY, CDR2 SMNVEV (reference sequence). The CDR3 contains 14 residues. CDR3 region: CASSLYGEGNTIYF. The CDR3 DNA reads as TGTGCCAGCAGTTTATACGGGGAAGGAAACACCATATATTTT.

This clone was found once. The CDR3 loop reads CASGLNGRGLHGYTF. CDR3 DNA: TGTGCTAGTGGTTTGAATGGACGCGGGCTGCATGGCTACACCTTC. This chain uses TRBV12-5 with TRBJ1-2; D call uncertain. CDR1 and CDR2 (germline): LGHNT, FRNRAP. Between the trimmed V and J ends, which lost 2 bases and 6 bases, there was a span of 16 bases. There are 15 residues in the CDR3.

V usage is TRBV6-5 and J usage is TRBJ1-2; possibly TRBD1 for D (5 bases). The CDR3 is 16 amino acids. Trimming removed 2 bases at V and 7 bases at J, with 20 bases between. Germline CDR1 reads MNHEY; CDR2 reads SVGAGI. The CDR3 spells CASSYRSRDFDLGYTF. The CDR3 coding sequence is TGTGCCAGCAGTTACCGTTCCAGGGATTTCGATCTTGGCTACACCTTC.

The chain carries TRBV9 and TRBJ1-6; D gene unclear. The CDR3 runs to 14 residues. From germline, CDR1 is SGDLS and CDR2 YYNGEE. V was shortened by 4 bases and J by 5 bases, with 10 bases between the two germline ends. The CDR3 here is CASSTRGDNSPLHF. The CDR3 coding sequence is TGTGCCAGCAGCACCCGCGGGGATAATTCACCCCTCCACTTT.

V and J are TRBV30 and TRBJ2-1; 8 bases agree with TRBD1. The CDR3 consists of 13 residues. V was clipped by 2 bases and J by 10 bases; unmatched bases: 7. Germline assignment: CDR1 GTSNPN and CDR2 SVGIG (reference sequence). The chain's CDR3 is CAWSSQGTGEQFF. CDR3 DNA sequence: TGTGCCTGGAGTTCACAAGGGACAGGCGAGCAGTTCTTC.

The chain links TRBV5-1 to TRBJ1-4; perhaps TRBD1 as D (5 bases). V lost 0 bases and J lost 8, with 14 bases in between. The CDR3 consists of 15 residues. Germline assignment: CDR1 SGHRS and CDR2 YFSETQ. The CDR3 DNA reads TGCGCCAGCAGCTTGGCCCCGGGGGTGGACGAAAAACTGTTTTTT. Encoded protein: CASSLAPGVDEKLFF. The whole variable domain, filled in from reference TRBV5-1 and TRBJ1-4, reads KAGVTQTPRYLIKTRGQQVTLSCSPISGHRSVSWYQQTPGQGLQFLFEYFSETQRNKGNFPGRFSGRQFSNSRSEMNVSTLELGDSALYLCASSLAPGVDEKLFFGSGTQLSVL.

This sequence joins TRBV9 and TRBJ2-7; 10 nucleotides align to TRBD1. The CDR3 totals 15 residues. With V trimmed by 0 bases and J by 2 bases, 2 bases remained unmatched. CDR1 and CDR2 from the germline V gene are SGDLS and YYNGEE. The CDR3 nucleotides read TGTGCCAGCAGCGTAGGGACAGGGGGTGCCTACGAGCAGTACTTC. Translation gives CASSVGTGGAYEQYF.

V gene TRBV28 combines with J gene TRBJ1-2, with 9 bases aligning to TRBD1. The CDR3 consists of 16 residues. From germline, CDR1 is MDHEN and CDR2 SYDVKM. The trim removed 2 bases at V and 0 bases at J, leaving 4 bases unmatched. CDR3 in amino acids: CASSLLGQGANYGYTF. For the CDR3, the DNA is TGTGCCAGCAGTTTACTGGGACAGGGCGCTAACTATGGCTACACCTTC.

The chain couples TRBV7-9 to TRBJ2-3; tentatively, D is TRBD2 (6 bases). The CDR3 runs to 15 residues. The ends were cut back, 1 base at V and 0 bases at J, with 8 bases in the middle. CDR1 is SEHNR, CDR2 FQNEAQ, per germline (reference sequence). DNA for the CDR3: TGTGCCAGCAGCTTAGGGACTACTAGCACAGATACGCAGTATTTT. Residues: CASSLGTTSTDTQYF.

The rearrangement joins TRBV6-1 to TRBJ1-5; the match to TRBD1 covers 8 bases. Germline lookup yields CDR1 MNHNS and CDR2 SASEGT. This CDR3 comprises 17 residues. V was clipped by 2 bases and J by 5 bases; unmatched bases: 11. CDR3 coding DNA: TGTGCCAGCAGTGAAATCGTTGGCAGGGGGCGAGATCAGCCCCAGCATTTT. Amino acids: CASSEIVGRGRDQPQHF.

The chain is built from TRBV28 and TRBJ2-6; 7 positions agree with TRBD1. V lost 6 bases, J lost 5 bases, and 4 bases stayed unmatched. CDR1 and CDR2 from the germline V gene are MDHEN and SYDVKM. The CDR3 is made up of 14 amino acids. The DNA for the CDR3 is TGTGCCAGCAGGCTACAGGGGAGGGCCAACGTCCTGACTTTC. Protein product: CASRLQGRANVLTF. Using reference TRBV28 and TRBJ2-6 for the parts outside the CDR3, the full variable domain is DVKVTQSSRYLVKRTGEKVFLECVQDMDHENMFWYRQDPGLGLRLIYFSYDVKMKEKGDIPEGYSVSREKKERFSLILESASTNQTSMYLCASRLQGRANVLTFGAGSRLTVL.

The rearrangement links TRBV9 to TRBJ2-3, with 12 bases lining up with TRBD2. Trimming cost V 0 bases and J 6 bases; bases outside gene matches: 11. In germline, CDR1 is SGDLS, CDR2 YYNGEE. CDR3 length equals 18 residues. The CDR3 spells CASSVDHIRLAGEDTQYF. The CDR3 bases are TGTGCCAGCAGCGTAGATCACATTAGACTAGCGGGGGAGGATACGCAGTATTTT.

This clone was observed once. The chain recombines TRBV6-5 with TRBJ1-2; a possible D gene is TRBD1 (5 bases). This CDR3 is 12 amino acids long. Looked up from germline, CDR1 is MNHEY and CDR2 is SVGAGI. Deletions cut 6 bases from V and 4 bases from J, with 9 bases between. CDR3 coding DNA: TGTGCCAGCAGACTTGACAGCTATGGCTACACCTTC. Its translation: CASRLDSYGYTF.